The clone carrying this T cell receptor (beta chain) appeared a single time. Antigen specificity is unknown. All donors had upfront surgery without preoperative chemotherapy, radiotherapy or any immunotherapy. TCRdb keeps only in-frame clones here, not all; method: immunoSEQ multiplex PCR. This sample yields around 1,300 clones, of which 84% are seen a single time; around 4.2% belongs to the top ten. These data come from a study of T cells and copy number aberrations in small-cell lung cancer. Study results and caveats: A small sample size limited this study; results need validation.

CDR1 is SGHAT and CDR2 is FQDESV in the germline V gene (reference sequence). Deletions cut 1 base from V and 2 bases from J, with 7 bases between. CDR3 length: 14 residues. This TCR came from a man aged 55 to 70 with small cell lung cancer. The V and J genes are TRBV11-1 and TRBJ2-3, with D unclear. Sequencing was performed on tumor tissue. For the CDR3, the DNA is TGTGCCAGCAGCTTAGACACGTACACAGATACGCAGTATTTT. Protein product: CASSLDTYTDTQYF.